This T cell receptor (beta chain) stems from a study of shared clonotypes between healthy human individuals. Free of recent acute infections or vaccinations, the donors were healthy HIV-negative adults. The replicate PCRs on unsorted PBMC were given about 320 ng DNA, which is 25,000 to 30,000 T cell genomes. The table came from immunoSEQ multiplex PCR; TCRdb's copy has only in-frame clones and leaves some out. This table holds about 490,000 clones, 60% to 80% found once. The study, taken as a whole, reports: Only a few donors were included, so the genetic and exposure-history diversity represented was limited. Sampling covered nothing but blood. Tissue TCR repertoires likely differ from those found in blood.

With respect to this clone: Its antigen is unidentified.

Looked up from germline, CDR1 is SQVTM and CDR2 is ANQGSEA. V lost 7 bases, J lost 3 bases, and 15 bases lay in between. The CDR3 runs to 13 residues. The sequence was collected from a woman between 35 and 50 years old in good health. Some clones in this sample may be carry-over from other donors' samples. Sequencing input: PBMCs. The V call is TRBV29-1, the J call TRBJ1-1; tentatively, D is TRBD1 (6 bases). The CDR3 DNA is TGCAGCGCCAAGCAGGGGATGGACACTGAAGCTTTCTTT. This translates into CSAKQGMDTEAFF.